These T cell receptor beta chains were read from a single sample in a study of blood T cells in healthy people across ages. TCRdb re-analysed the 5' RACE reads in MiXCR, keeping a single row per CDR3 protein. The sample includes a few hundred thousand distinct CDR3 sequences, roughly 28% seen only once; the top ten take approximately 17%. Sequenced: blood. The receptors here all came from a woman in her 70s in good health. CDR3s include the opening cysteine and the closing phenylalanine or tryptophan. A D gene is named only where the DNA matches it firmly. Clone size is not always given. Where it is, it says once, few, many or a class for expanded clones.

TRBV7-2	TRBJ2-5	NA	NA	CASSRDLEETQYF
TRBV3-1	TRBJ2-2	NA	TRBD1	CASSQEQGFTGELFF
TRBV20-1	TRBJ2-7	few	TRBD1	CSASRKPGQGRPEQYF
TRBV3-1	TRBJ1-1	few	NA	CASSQRIQGVNMNTEAFF
TRBV28	TRBJ1-5	many	NA	CASRRDLNQPQHF
TRBV11-2	TRBJ2-3	NA	NA	CASSLGTKGIDTQYF
TRBV18	TRBJ2-5	NA	TRBD2	CASSPRTSERQETQYF
TRBV20-1	TRBJ1-4	NA	NA	CSARDAMTTNEKLFF
TRBV7-2	TRBJ2-5	many	NA	CASSLRPVETQYF
TRBV5-1	NA	few	NA	CASSPSGGVIGNGQFF
TRBV7-9	NA	few	TRBD2	CASSPSSGGHPNNEQFF
TRBV7-9	TRBJ2-5	few	NA	CATGTPSVETQYF
TRBV2	TRBJ2-3	NA	TRBD2	CASSEAASGGTDTQYF
TRBV7-2	NA	few	NA	CASSLWANEQFF
TRBV7-2	TRBJ2-1	NA	NA	CASSARTAYNEQFF
TRBV6-5	TRBJ2-6	NA	NA	CASSYSGTPSGANVLTF
TRBV19	NA	NA	NA	CASSISGLSNEQFF
TRBV12-3/TRBV12-4	TRBJ1-3	NA	NA	CASSFPGGETAGNTIYF
TRBV4-3	TRBJ2-5	few	NA	CASSRNHGGETQYF
TRBV12-3/TRBV12-4	TRBJ1-5	NA	TRBD1	CASSFRTGGNQPQHF
TRBV6-2/TRBV6-3	TRBJ1-1	few	TRBD1	CASSQQGGYAEAFF
TRBV7-2	NA	NA	TRBD2	CASRIAGGPGIQQFF
TRBV29-1	TRBJ2-7	many	NA	CSVATTGEQYF
TRBV5-1	TRBJ2-7	NA	NA	CASSWDGDSYEQYF
TRBV3-1	TRBJ2-5	few	TRBD2	CTSSPSSGGETQYF
TRBV27	TRBJ2-5	few	TRBD2	CASRSGGLETQYF
TRBV20-1	TRBJ2-7	many	TRBD1	CSAIIGQVPDYEQYF
TRBV5-4	TRBJ1-1	few	NA	CASSMVAGVDTEAFF
TRBV4-1	TRBJ1-5	few	NA	CASSQPTQGNQPQHF
TRBV7-9	TRBJ2-5	NA	NA	CAGSFSNRDETQYF
TRBV29-1	TRBJ2-2	few	TRBD1	CSVASRTGSPGELFF
TRBV5-1	TRBJ1-2	few	NA	CASSPGYGYGYTF
TRBV5-1	TRBJ2-5	many	TRBD2	CASSLGSGVGQETQYF
TRBV29-1	TRBJ2-1	NA	NA	CSGLAGYNEQFF
TRBV3-1	TRBJ1-2	NA	NA	CASGQENYGYTF
TRBV12-3/TRBV12-4	TRBJ1-1	NA	NA	CASSRTSYAAEAFF
TRBV7-9	TRBJ1-2	NA	TRBD1	CASSLRQGEDYGYTF
TRBV7-2	TRBJ2-5	many	NA	CASTQGGMKTQYF
TRBV29-1	TRBJ2-5	NA	TRBD1	CSVGQGAETQYF
TRBV7-2	NA	NA	NA	CASSLDQGDEQFF
TRBV6-2/TRBV6-3	TRBJ2-7	few	NA	CASSYGGITYEQYF
TRBV5-1	TRBJ2-3	few	TRBD1	CASSTGQMTDTQYF
TRBV20-1	NA	NA	TRBD2	CSARDVSSGSYEQYF
TRBV7-9	TRBJ1-1	few	NA	CASSFYEVLLNTEAFF
TRBV3-1	NA	NA	NA	CASSQVPHEQYF
TRBV10-3	TRBJ2-5	NA	NA	CAISDYAGYSQETQYF
TRBV24-1	TRBJ2-1	few	TRBD2	CATSDPSGGGNEQFF
TRBV7-2	TRBJ2-3	few	TRBD2	CASSLGLAGLDTQYF
TRBV7-9	TRBJ1-6	NA	NA	CASSTGGYNSPLHF
TRBV7-8	TRBJ2-1	many	TRBD2	CASSLAASGGAQFF
TRBV20-1	TRBJ2-5	NA	NA	CSAFWGVAGETQYF
TRBV6-1	TRBJ1-4	NA	NA	CASRDRSKDEKLFF
TRBV3-1	TRBJ2-5	few	NA	CASSQGRGAPQYF
TRBV5-1	TRBJ2-1	few	NA	CASSLDLSSYNEQFF
TRBV7-3	TRBJ1-1	NA	NA	CASSPLGGRNTEAFF